Listed here is a single T cell receptor beta chain. Its specificity is not known. The unique tags termed UMIs, each holding a 6-nucleotide sample barcode, were added by means of template switching. TCRdb reprocessed the 5' RACE reads, with one entry per CDR3 protein and no DNA. The sample holds about 420,000 distinct CDR3 sequences. The sample originates from a study of monozygotic twins with inflammatory bowel disease. The authors drew over 2 ml of blood from each donor. Findings and limits, study-wide: Diversity of TCRbeta measured by inverse Simpson was lower in IBD patients than in healthy co-twins.

Sequences were obtained from blood. This TCR derives from a human donor with ulcerative colitis or Crohn's disease, or a healthy co-twin of an affected twin (not recorded which).

This chain's CDR3 is CASIPGTRRSYGEQFF. The rearrangement links TRBV6-1 to TRBJ2-1; there is no DNA to check the TCRdb D call of TRBD2. Looked up from germline, CDR1 is MNHNS and CDR2 is SASEGT. This CDR3 region has 16 residues.